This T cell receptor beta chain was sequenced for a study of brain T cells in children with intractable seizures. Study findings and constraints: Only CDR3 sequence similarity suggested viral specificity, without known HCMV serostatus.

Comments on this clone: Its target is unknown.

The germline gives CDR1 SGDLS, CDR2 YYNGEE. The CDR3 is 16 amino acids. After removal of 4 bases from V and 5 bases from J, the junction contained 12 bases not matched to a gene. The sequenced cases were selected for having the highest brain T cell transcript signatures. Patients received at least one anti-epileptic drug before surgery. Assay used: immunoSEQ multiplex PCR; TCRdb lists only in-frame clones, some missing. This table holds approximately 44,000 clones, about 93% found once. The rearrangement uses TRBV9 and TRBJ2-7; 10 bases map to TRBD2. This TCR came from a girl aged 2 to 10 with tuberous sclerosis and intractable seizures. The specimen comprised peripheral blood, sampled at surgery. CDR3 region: CASSSRTSGGTHEQYF. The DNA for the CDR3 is TGTGCCAGCAGCTCACGGACTAGCGGAGGCACGCACGAGCAGTACTTC. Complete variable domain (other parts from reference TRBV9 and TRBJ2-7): DSGVTQTPKHLITATGQRVTLRCSPRSGDLSVYWYQQSLDQGLQFLIQYYNGEERAKGNILERFSAQQFPDLHSELNLSSLELGDSALYFCASSSRTSGGTHEQYFGPGTRLTVT.